This TCR beta chain was captured by sequencing in a study of shared T cell receptors in the human thymus. Profiled with immunoSEQ multiplex PCR; TCRdb holds only in-frame clones, not every one. The sample shows a few hundred thousand clones, more than 85% of them seen only once. This clone was observed a single time. The V segment lost 4 bases and the J segment 2 bases; nucleotides outside the gene matches: 11. This CDR3 is 16 amino acids long. CDR1 is SGHVS and CDR2 is FNYEAQ in the germline V gene. Sequenced input: thymocytes. The source is a human donor. The chain links TRBV7-6 to TRBJ2-7, with 7 bases lining up with TRBD2. CDR3 in amino acids: CASSSPWPSGTYEQYF. CDR3 in DNA: TGTGCCAGCAGCTCCCCTTGGCCTAGCGGAACCTACGAGCAGTACTTC.